This T cell receptor beta chain was captured in a study of cytomegalovirus exposure and HLA in healthy donors. Broader study findings: Most sequenced TCRs were rare (though some public TCRs occurred in many donors).

Regarding this clone: Its antigen is not known.

PCR amplification relied on 60 Vbeta primers (plus 13 Jbeta primers). Methods used by the authors: A later analysis counted around 74 million unique TCR beta chains, about 11 million shared. The protocol was immunoSEQ multiplex PCR, while the TCRdb copy is restricted to in-frame clones and leaves out a portion. D and trimming come from the DNA, and the V and J calls and clone size come from that table. Of about 130,000 clones in the sample, 84% are singletons; the top ten hold 2% to 3%. The TCR originated in a man over 45 in good health and CMV-seronegative. Input material: PBMCs.

CDR3 in DNA: TGTGCCACCACTCTTCACGGCGGGTCGAACACCGGGGAGCTGTTTTTT. Residues: CATTLHGGSNTGELFF. The chain is built from TRBV15 and TRBJ2-2; D possibly corresponds to TRBD2 (5 bases). CDR3 size: 16 residues. V lost 7 bases, J lost 0 bases, and 15 bases lay in between. Germline V lookup: CDR1 LNHNV, CDR2 YYDKDF (reference sequence).